This TCR beta chain was found in a study of early T cells in non-severe SARS-CoV-2 infection. This clonotype was found many times. TCRdb analysed the 5' RACE reads with MiXCR anew, one entry per CDR3 protein. The repertoire includes tens of thousands of distinct CDR3 sequences, 9% of them detected once, and over 10% sits in the top ten. Sequencing was performed on whole blood. This TCR came from an adult who was a healthcare worker with PCR-confirmed SARS-CoV-2 infection or an uninfected control (not recorded which).

The CDR3 sequence is CASNPGGAINQPQHF. The CDR3 DNA reads as TGTGCCAGCAACCCAGGGGGGGCCATCAATCAGCCCCAGCATTTT. The chain has TRBV27 and TRBJ1-5, with 7 bases fitting TRBD1. The CDR3 consists of 15 residues. Germline V lookup: CDR1 MNHEY, CDR2 SMNVEV (reference sequence). V was pared by 7 bases and J by 3 bases, with 9 bases of the junction left unmatched.